These T cell receptor beta chains were read from a single sample in a study of T cells in localized non-small cell lung cancer. Sequencing used immunoSEQ multiplex PCR; TCRdb keeps in-frame clones, though not all of them. The data show about 1,800 clones, roughly 22% seen once. Sequencing used lung tumor tissue, obtained before any cancer treatment. The receptors shown here come from a woman aged 35-75 years with stage I lung adenocarcinoma. Each CDR3 is given with its conserved first and last residue. A D gene is named only where the DNA matches it firmly. Clone size, where shown, is once, few, many, or a class for clones that have expanded.

V: TRBV30
size: -
D: TRBD1
J: TRBJ1-6
DNA: TGTGCCTGGAGTGTACAGAGGAGGACAGGGGAAGCGAGTTCACCCCTCCACTTT
CDR3: CAWSVQRRTGEASSPLHF

V: TRBV5-1
size: -
D: TRBD1
J: TRBJ1-4
DNA: TGCGCCAGCAGCCTGAGTCGAGGGGGCAGAAATGAAAAACTGTTTTTT
CDR3: CASSLSRGGRNEKLFF

V: TRBV19
size: few
D: -
J: TRBJ1-1
DNA: TGTGCCAGTATAGGCCAACGGAACACTGAAGCTTTCTTT
CDR3: CASIGQRNTEAFF

V: TRBV28
size: -
D: TRBD1
J: TRBJ1-2
DNA: TGTGCCAGCGCCACGACAGGGTATGGCTACACCTTC
CDR3: CASATTGYGYTF

V: TRBV14
size: -
D: -
J: TRBJ2-3
DNA: TGTGCCAGCAGCCAACGCCTCGGAGCGGGTAGCACAGATACGCAGTATTTT
CDR3: CASSQRLGAGSTDTQYF

V: TRBV19
size: -
D: -
J: TRBJ1-2
DNA: TGTGCCAGTACACCCCGCCAAGGTGACTATAACTATGGCTACACCTTC
CDR3: CASTPRQGDYNYGYTF

V: TRBV29-1
size: once
D: -
J: TRBJ1-2
DNA: TGCAGCGCTTTTGACGAACGGTTTTTGGGAGGCTACACCTTC
CDR3: CSAFDERFLGGYTF

V: TRBV19
size: -
D: -
J: TRBJ2-5
DNA: TGTGCCAGTAGTATGGGACAGACCCAGTACTTC
CDR3: CASSMGQTQYF

V: TRBV11-3
size: large
D: TRBD1
J: TRBJ2-7
DNA: TGTGCCAGCAGCTCTGCCGGGACAGAGTACGAGCAGTACTTC
CDR3: CASSSAGTEYEQYF

V: TRBV11-3
size: -
D: -
J: TRBJ2-7
DNA: TGTGCCAGCAGCTTAGGAAATAGCCCCTACTACGAGCAGTACTTC
CDR3: CASSLGNSPYYEQYF

V: TRBV5-1
size: -
D: TRBD1
J: TRBJ1-1
DNA: TGCGCCAGCAGCCTGAGCTCGGGACAGGGGTGGGGGACTGAAGCTTTCTTT
CDR3: CASSLSSGQGWGTEAFF

V: TRBV6-8
size: few
D: TRBD1
J: TRBJ1-2
DNA: TGTGCCAGCACAGGGGGCGAAGGCTATGGCTACACCTTC
CDR3: CASTGGEGYGYTF

V: TRBV19
size: -
D: -
J: TRBJ1-1
DNA: TGTGCCACCACACGGAGCACTGAAGCTTTCTTT
CDR3: CATTRSTEAFF

V: TRBV29-1
size: -
D: -
J: TRBJ2-3
DNA: TGCAGCGTTCTTCCGGCAGGCTACACAGATACGCAGTATTTT
CDR3: CSVLPAGYTDTQYF

V: TRBV4-1
size: few
D: -
J: TRBJ1-1
DNA: TGCGCCAGCAGCCCAATGGACCCTTTCAACACTGAAGCTTTCTTT
CDR3: CASSPMDPFNTEAFF

V: TRBV11-3
size: few
D: -
J: TRBJ2-5
DNA: TGTGCCAGCAGCTTAGATCGACCCGAAGAGACCCAGTACTTC
CDR3: CASSLDRPEETQYF

V: TRBV11-3
size: few
D: -
J: TRBJ2-5
DNA: TGTGCCAGCAGCGAAGGGGCCCCCCTTTGGGAGACCCAGTACTTC
CDR3: CASSEGAPLWETQYF

V: TRBV19
size: few
D: -
J: TRBJ1-4
DNA: TGTGCCAGTAAAAACCCCGGGTCCCCTTCTGAAAAACTGTTTTTT
CDR3: CASKNPGSPSEKLFF

V: TRBV6-8
size: few
D: TRBD1
J: TRBJ1-3
DNA: TGTGCCAGCAGTTACGGACCGGGACAGGGATCCGGAGGAGACACCATATATTTT
CDR3: CASSYGPGQGSGGDTIYF

V: TRBV7-6
size: -
D: TRBD1
J: TRBJ2-7
DNA: TGTGCCAGCAGGGCCTCGACAGGGTCAGGGTCCTACGAGCAGTACTTC
CDR3: CASRASTGSGSYEQYF

V: TRBV19
size: -
D: -
J: TRBJ2-5
DNA: TGTGCCAGTACCCAAGGGGGGTCACAAGAGACCCAGTACTTC
CDR3: CASTQGGSQETQYF

V: TRBV28
size: few
D: TRBD1
J: TRBJ1-2
DNA: TGTGCCAGCAGTTCTCCGGGACAGGGGAACTATGGCTACACCTTC
CDR3: CASSSPGQGNYGYTF

V: TRBV6-8
size: few
D: TRBD2
J: TRBJ2-7
DNA: TGTGCCAGTTCAGCGGGGAGGTACGAGCAGTACTTC
CDR3: CASSAGRYEQYF

V: TRBV6-8
size: few
D: TRBD2
J: TRBJ2-7
DNA: TGTGCCAGCAGTGCCGGGACTACCTCCTACGAGCAGTACTTC
CDR3: CASSAGTTSYEQYF

V: TRBV11-3
size: medium-sized
D: TRBD1
J: TRBJ1-1
DNA: TGTGCCAGCAGCTTAAAGGTTGGACAGGGTAGAGCTTTCTTT
CDR3: CASSLKVGQGRAFF

V: TRBV11-3
size: -
D: -
J: TRBJ1-4
DNA: TGTGCCAGCAGCGCCTACTGGGGGGCGGGGGAAAAACTGTTTTTT
CDR3: CASSAYWGAGEKLFF

V: TRBV6-8
size: few
D: -
J: TRBJ2-1
DNA: TGTGCCAGCGCGCGGTCTGGGTATGAGCAGTTCTTC
CDR3: CASARSGYEQFF

V: TRBV10-2
size: -
D: -
J: TRBJ1-2
DNA: TGCGCCACCAGCTGGGAGAACGTGATAGATGGCTACACCTTC
CDR3: CATSWENVIDGYTF

V: TRBV6-8
size: few
D: -
J: TRBJ2-3
DNA: TGTGCCAGCAGAATTCGCGGGGATACGCAGTATTTT
CDR3: CASRIRGDTQYF

V: TRBV6-8
size: medium-sized
D: -
J: TRBJ1-1
DNA: TGTGCCAGCAGTTACCTTCACAGGGACCGAGCTTACACTGAAGCTTTCTTT
CDR3: CASSYLHRDRAYTEAFF

V: TRBV19
size: few
D: -
J: TRBJ1-6
DNA: TGTGCCAGTAGTATCTCGGAGGGGCGGAATTCACCCCTCCACTTT
CDR3: CASSISEGRNSPLHF

V: TRBV28
size: -
D: -
J: TRBJ1-1
DNA: TGTGCCAGCAAAATAGCCATTCTGGACACGGGGGACACTGAAGCTTTCTTT
CDR3: CASKIAILDTGDTEAFF

V: TRBV11-3
size: -
D: -
J: TRBJ2-2
DNA: TGTGCCAGCAGCTGGGCCCAGACCACCGGGGAGCTGTTTTTT
CDR3: CASSWAQTTGELFF

V: TRBV30
size: -
D: -
J: TRBJ1-6
DNA: TGTGCCTGGAAGGGATTTAACGCACCCCTCCACTTT
CDR3: CAWKGFNAPLHF

V: TRBV30
size: few
D: -
J: TRBJ2-5
DNA: TGTGCCTGGGCTACTAGCATTTGGGAGACCCAGTACTTC
CDR3: CAWATSIWETQYF

V: TRBV15
size: -
D: -
J: TRBJ1-6
DNA: TGTGCCACCAGCTCACCTAGCTCCTATAATTCACCCCTCCACTTT
CDR3: CATSSPSSYNSPLHF

V: TRBV6-8
size: few
D: -
J: TRBJ1-1
DNA: TGTGCCAGCAGTGCCCAGGCTAACACTGAAGCTTTCTTT
CDR3: CASSAQANTEAFF

V: TRBV7-2
size: large
D: -
J: TRBJ2-1
DNA: TGTGCCAGCAGCTTAGGAGGGGGGGATGAGCAGTTCTTC
CDR3: CASSLGGGDEQFF

V: TRBV10-3
size: few
D: -
J: TRBJ2-3
DNA: TGTGCCATCAGTGAGTCGACCTCTGGAGATACGCAGTATTTT
CDR3: CAISESTSGDTQYF

V: TRBV6-8
size: -
D: -
J: TRBJ2-1
DNA: TGTGCCAGCAGTTACGAGATTAGCTCCTACAATGAGCAGTTCTTC
CDR3: CASSYEISSYNEQFF

V: TRBV19
size: -
D: -
J: TRBJ1-5
DNA: TGTGCCAGTAGTATGAGGAGGTCGGGGGGTTATAGCAATCAGCCCCAGCATTTT
CDR3: CASSMRRSGGYSNQPQHF

V: TRBV6-8
size: -
D: TRBD1
J: TRBJ1-3
DNA: TGTGCCAGCAGGGTAGGGACAGCCGCGTTGGGTGGAAACACCATATATTTT
CDR3: CASRVGTAALGGNTIYF

V: TRBV14
size: -
D: -
J: TRBJ1-2
DNA: TGTGCCAGCAGCCCCGGGGTGACTTATGGCTACACCTTC
CDR3: CASSPGVTYGYTF

V: TRBV19
size: -
D: -
J: TRBJ2-3
DNA: TGTGCCAGTAGTATAGATTACGGGGCGGGTCGCGGCACGCAGTATTTT
CDR3: CASSIDYGAGRGTQYF

V: TRBV6-8
size: few
D: TRBD1
J: TRBJ1-2
DNA: TGTGCCAGCAGCCAGGGGGCGTTTGGCGGCTACACCTTC
CDR3: CASSQGAFGGYTF

V: TRBV7-5
size: few
D: -
J: TRBJ2-3
DNA: TGTGCCAGCAGCTTAAAGTTGGCCGGCGGGGGGGCAGATACGCAGTATTTT
CDR3: CASSLKLAGGGADTQYF

V: TRBV30
size: -
D: TRBD2
J: TRBJ2-3
DNA: TGTGCCTGGGCAAGCGGGGGGGTAAATACGCAGTATTTT
CDR3: CAWASGGVNTQYF

V: TRBV6-8
size: few
D: -
J: TRBJ1-1
DNA: TGTGCCAGCAGTCAGAGCACAGGGCGTACTGAAGCTTTCTTT
CDR3: CASSQSTGRTEAFF

V: TRBV30
size: few
D: TRBD2
J: TRBJ2-3
DNA: TGTGCCTGGACTAGCGGGAACACAGATACGCAGTATTTT
CDR3: CAWTSGNTDTQYF

V: TRBV11-3
size: few
D: -
J: TRBJ2-7
DNA: TGTGCCAGCAGCTTATTAGCAGGGATAAACGAGCAGTACTTC
CDR3: CASSLLAGINEQYF

V: TRBV11-3
size: large
D: -
J: TRBJ2-5
DNA: TGTGCCAGCAGCTTGGGGCCGGGGACGGGAGTAGCAGAGACCCAGTACTTC
CDR3: CASSLGPGTGVAETQYF

V: TRBV6-8
size: few
D: -
J: TRBJ1-1
DNA: TGTGCCAGCAGTGCGCCTCCGGGACGTTTGAACACTGAAGCTTTCTTT
CDR3: CASSAPPGRLNTEAFF

V: TRBV15
size: -
D: -
J: TRBJ1-5
DNA: TGTGCCACCAGCAGGGGAGGCCAGGAGGGCCCCCAGCATTTT
CDR3: CATSRGGQEGPQHF

V: TRBV11-3
size: -
D: -
J: TRBJ2-1
DNA: TGTGCCAGCAGCTTAGGGGATTCTCGCAATGAGCAGTTCTTC
CDR3: CASSLGDSRNEQFF

V: TRBV6-8
size: medium-sized
D: TRBD1
J: TRBJ2-1
DNA: TGTGCCATCAGCCCCGACAGGGCTGAGCAGTTCTTC
CDR3: CAISPDRAEQFF